This section outlines one T cell receptor (beta chain) sequence together with its context. The antigen is unknown. In the original workflow: For the immunoSEQ data, sequences were junction-only without quality scores, so filtering differed. The data were produced by immunoSEQ multiplex PCR, yet TCRdb's version contains in-frame clones alone and is incomplete. Clonal size and the V and J genes are those of that table, whereas D and trimming came from the DNA. The data show 600,000 to 750,000 clones, with around 72% seen just once and approximately 1.8% held by the top ten. This specimen belongs to a study of shared clonotypes between healthy human individuals. Findings and limits, study-wide: The study found about 5% of naive CD4 clonotypes shared across a few donors.

The sample consisted of memory CD4+ T cells sorted from blood. Subset defined: CD45RA-negative fraction. This sequence was found in a woman aged 25 to 45 in good health.

CDR3 sequence (DNA): TGTGCCAGCTCCGTTCGTGCCGGCTTCAATGAGCAGTTCTTC. Its translation is CASSVRAGFNEQFF. The chain links TRBV27 to TRBJ2-1; no clear D. The CDR3 consists of 14 residues. V was pared by 8 bases and J by 6 bases, with 17 bases between. In germline, CDR1 is MNHEY, CDR2 SMNVEV (reference sequence).